This passage covers 15 T cell receptor beta chains from one sample sequenced in a study of shared clonotypes between healthy human individuals. TCRdb's table, derived via immunoSEQ multiplex PCR, lists solely in-frame clones and lacks some. The data show fewer than 850,000 clones, about two thirds seen once. Sequenced material: memory CD4+ T cells sorted from blood. Subset here: CD45RA-negative fraction. These TCRs come from a woman in her thirties in good health.

This chain uses TRBV7-3 with TRBJ1-3, with no clear D. The CDR3 runs to 15 residues. Trimming cost V 2 bases and J 0 bases, with 8 bases left between them. Germline CDR1 SGHTA, CDR2 FQGTGA. CDR3 loop: CASSLRVNSGNTIYF. The CDR3 DNA sequence: TGTGCCAGCAGCTTACGAGTTAACTCTGGAAACACCATATATTTT. Using reference TRBV7-3 and TRBJ1-3 for the parts outside the CDR3, the full variable domain is GAGVSQTPSNKVTEKGKYVELRCDPISGHTALYWYRQSLGQGPEFLIYFQGTGAADDSGLPNDRFFAVRPEGSVSTLKIQRTERGDSAVYLCASSLRVNSGNTIYFGEGSWLTVV.

This clone showed up just once. This chain joins TRBV30 and TRBJ1-5; D is uncertain. Per germline, CDR1 GTSNPN and CDR2 SVGIG (reference sequence). V lost 2 bases, J lost 6 bases, and 8 bases lay in between. The CDR3 sequence is 12 residues long. CDR3 DNA: TGTGCCTGGAGTTGGGAGGGTCAGCCCCAGCATTTT. Translating gives CAWSWEGQPQHF.

This clone was seen just once. The chain recombines TRBV5-1 with TRBJ2-3, with 10 nucleotides matching TRBD1. This CDR3 has 14 amino acids. J lost 4 bases, V lost 4 bases, and 3 bases had no gene match. Looked up from germline, CDR1 is SGHRS and CDR2 is YFSETQ. The CDR3 coding sequence is TGCGCCAGCAGCGTGGGACAGGGGCCAGATACGCAGTATTTT. Translated: CASSVGQGPDTQYF.

This chain uses TRBV28 with TRBJ1-2; D might be TRBD1 (5 bases). This CDR3 contains 13 residues. CDR1 and CDR2 from the germline V gene are MDHEN and SYDVKM. Trimming removed 2 bases at V and 7 bases at J, with 11 bases between. CDR3 sequence reads: CASSLSQGRGYTF. The CDR3 DNA is TGTGCCAGCAGTTTAAGCCAGGGCCGTGGCTACACCTTC.

V and J are TRBV7-9 and TRBJ1-1; D is unresolved. This CDR3 contains 14 residues. Per the germline V gene, CDR1 is SEHNR and CDR2 is FQNEAQ (reference sequence). V lost 2 bases to trimming and J lost 1 base, with 8 bases between them. The CDR3 nucleotides are TGTGCCAGCAGCTTAAAGGTCTGGAACACTGAAGCTTTCTTT. This gives the protein CASSLKVWNTEAFF.

The V gene is TRBV6-1, the J gene TRBJ1-4, with 7 bases lining up with TRBD1. The J segment lost 7 bases and the V segment lost 7 bases, leaving 6 bases of the junction unmatched. The germline gives CDR1 MNHNS, CDR2 SASEGT. The CDR3 consists of 13 residues. DNA for the CDR3: TGTGCCAGCACGGGACAGTGGACTGAAAAACTGTTTTTT. Amino acids: CASTGQWTEKLFF.

The rearrangement links TRBV28 to TRBJ1-3, with D unresolved. This CDR3 is built from 13 residues. Germline loops: CDR1 MDHEN, CDR2 SYDVKM. The V end lost 6 bases, the J end lost 2 bases, and 8 bases lay between the germline ends. This CDR3 is CASRPGAGNTIYF. In nucleotides, the CDR3 is TGTGCCAGCAGACCGGGAGCTGGAAACACCATATATTTT.

The rearrangement links TRBV5-4 to TRBJ1-4; 8 positions agree with TRBD1. Germline values: CDR1 SGHNT, CDR2 YYREEE (reference sequence). The CDR3 contains 19 residues. Trimming cost V 0 bases and J 8 bases; bases outside gene matches: 18. CDR3: CASSLGGRSPGGGREKLFF. The CDR3 DNA reads as TGTGCCAGCAGCTTGGGGGGACGAAGCCCAGGGGGCGGTCGAGAAAAACTGTTTTTT.

The chain has TRBV7-8 and TRBJ2-7; a weak D match, TRBD1 (5 bases). V lost 8 bases to trimming and J lost 2 bases, with 7 bases between them. There are 11 residues in the CDR3. Germline V gene sequence: CDR1 SGHVS, CDR2 FQNEAQ. The CDR3 spells CASATAYEQYF. The CDR3 DNA follows: TGTGCCAGCGCGACAGCCTACGAGCAGTACTTC.

This clone has a single count. Additional DNA sequences in this sample encode the identical CDR3. This chain uses TRBV16 with TRBJ2-7; D gene ambiguous. Germline values: CDR1 KGHSY, CDR2 FQNENV. CDR3 size: 12 residues. The V and J ends lost 0 bases and 4 bases respectively, with 4 bases between them. This chain's CDR3 is CASSQSLYEQYF. DNA of the CDR3: TGTGCCAGCAGCCAATCTTTGTACGAGCAGTACTTC.

The chain employs TRBV11-2 and TRBJ2-3; no firm D call. V shed 4 bases and J shed 6 bases, with 8 bases lying between them. Germline CDR1 SGHAT, CDR2 FQNNGV. The CDR3 covers 12 residues. DNA for the CDR3: TGTGCCAGCAGCTCTACGTCGGATACGCAGTATTTT. Translating it yields CASSSTSDTQYF.

The chain combines TRBV5-4 with TRBJ2-1; TRBD2 matches at 7 bases. The ends lost 1 base at V and 0 bases at J; junction bases unmatched: 4. The CDR3 is 16 residues long. Germline V gives CDR1 SGHNT, CDR2 YYREEE (reference sequence). Here the CDR3 DNA reads TGTGCCAGCAGCTTGCGGGGAGGGTCCTCCTACAATGAGCAGTTCTTC. It specifies CASSLRGGSSYNEQFF.

J is TRBJ1-2 and V is TRBV5-5, with TRBD1 identical over 9 bases. The length of the CDR3 is 13 residues. Per the germline V gene, CDR1 is SGHKS and CDR2 is YYEKEE (reference sequence). After removal of 5 bases from V and 6 bases from J, the junction contained 5 bases not matched to a gene. Here the CDR3 DNA reads TGTGCCAGCAGTAAGACAGGGGGTAATGGCTACACCTTC. It specifies CASSKTGGNGYTF.

This clone was seen more than once but under ten times. This may come from a read error, since a much larger clone is one base off. The same CDR3 arises from other DNA sequences in this sample as well. V gene TRBV5-1 combines with J gene TRBJ2-1; no definite D call. The CDR3 totals 15 residues. V lost 0 bases to trimming and J lost 0 bases, with 7 bases between them. Germline CDR1 is SGHRS and CDR2 is YFSETQ. Written as DNA, the CDR3 is TGCGCCAGCAGCTTGGACCGGAGCTCCTACAATGAGCAGTTCTTC. Its translation is CASSLDRSSYNEQFF. The full variable domain, rest sourced from reference TRBV5-1 and TRBJ2-1, is KAGVTQTPRYLIKTRGQQVTLSCSPISGHRSVSWYQQTPGQGLQFLFEYFSETQRNKGNFPGRFSGRQFSNSRSEMNVSTLELGDSALYLCASSLDRSSYNEQFFGPGTRLTVL.

This chain links TRBV29-1 with TRBJ2-7, with D possibly matching TRBD2 (5 bases). The germline V and J ends were trimmed by 1 base and 1 base, with 11 bases remaining between them. This CDR3 region has 14 residues. Germline-derived CDR1 and CDR2 are SQVTM and ANQGSEA. In DNA, the CDR3 is TGCAGCGTTGAAGGAGGGCCGCTATCCTACGAGCAGTACTTC. Translated: CSVEGGPLSYEQYF.